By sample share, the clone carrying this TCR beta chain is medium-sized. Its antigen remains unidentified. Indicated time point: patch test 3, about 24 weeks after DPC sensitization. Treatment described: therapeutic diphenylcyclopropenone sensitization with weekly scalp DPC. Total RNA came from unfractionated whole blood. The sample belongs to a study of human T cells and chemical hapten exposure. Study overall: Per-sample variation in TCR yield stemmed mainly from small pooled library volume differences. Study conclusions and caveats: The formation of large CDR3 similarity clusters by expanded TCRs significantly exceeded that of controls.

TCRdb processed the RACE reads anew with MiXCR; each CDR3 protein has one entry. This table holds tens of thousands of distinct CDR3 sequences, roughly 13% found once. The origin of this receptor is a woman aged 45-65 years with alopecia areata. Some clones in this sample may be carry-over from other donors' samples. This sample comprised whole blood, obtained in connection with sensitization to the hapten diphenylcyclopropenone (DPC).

In DNA form, the CDR3 reads TGTGCCAGCAGCTTAGCCCAAGAGACCCAGTACTTC. Encoded protein: CASSLAQETQYF. The chain has TRBV7-6 and TRBJ2-5, with D hard to call. The CDR3 extends over 12 amino acids. CDR1 is SGHVS and CDR2 is FNYEAQ in the germline V gene. The germline V and J ends were trimmed by 0 bases and 1 base, with 0 bases remaining between them.